Listed here is a single T cell receptor beta chain. Its recognized antigen is unknown. Base quality data are lacking; no much larger clone is found one base away. The entry originates in a study of cytomegalovirus exposure and HLA in healthy donors (dated by TCRdb to 2017 to 2019). Looking at the study overall: According to an earlier analysis of several hundred of the donors, some 170 million T cells yielded roughly 110 million unique TCR beta sequences and about 300 Gb of sequence data. The aim of the study was to test whether cataloging public T cell receptors could identify signatures of past pathogen exposure. Rather than drawing on any new phenotypic data, the later analysis identified candidate immune exposures from TCR beta sequences and the way those sequences occurred across donors. Every repertoire in the discovery cohort had been generated on one and the same sequencing platform. In addition to the first cohort of around 670 subjects, a separate validation cohort of 120 different subjects was used. The study combined high-throughput TCR immunosequencing, statistical association of individual TCRs with disease status, and machine learning to predict cytomegalovirus infection status. In a later genetic analysis, genome-wide SNP genotypes for about three fifths of the 666 donors were used, and that subset was treated as a discovery cohort. HLA typing covered class I and class II loci at four-digit resolution. Several DR-DQ haplotypes were handled as single units for association and clustering, since linkage in the cohort was strong. To decide whether each TCR beta V gene segment behaved as functional or pseudogenic, an earlier analysis of nearly 600 of the donors relied on high-throughput TCR beta sequencing. About 310 gigabases of sequencing data and tens of millions of unique TCR sequences were included in an early release covering 550 to 650 HLA-typed donors. The study profiled the T cell repertoires of hundreds of subjects by immunosequencing and related them to cytomegalovirus serostatus. Alongside the repertoire data, information on donor age, sex, ethnicity and CMV serostatus was compiled. The number of typed donors differed by locus: about 629-630 for A, B, C, DRB1 and DQB1; 500 to 550 for DQA1; fewer than 610 for DPA1; and 400 to 480 for DPB1. Among almost 400 genotyped donors of the cohort, an average of roughly 240,000 unique TCR beta nucleotide sequences were sequenced per donor, roughly 20% of them non-productive. A later analysis re-analyzed previously published TCR beta repertoires from roughly 600 donors and added high-resolution HLA genotyping to study TCR occurrence patterns. The genetic ancestry cluster associated with self-reported Caucasian donors included 65% to 90% of the roughly 390 genotyped donors.

Study-level results and caveats: A later analysis reported that several top co-occurrence clusters appeared linked to parvovirus B19, influenza, CMV and Epstein-Barr virus. The sequencing pipeline was judged likely to have produced a cluster of highly shared sequence variants as a technical artifact. Cytomegalovirus status was reported to be diagnosed by the classifier with high specificity and sensitivity in both the original and validation cohorts. In a later analysis, HLA-associated TCR beta chains showed more clonal expansion and lower generation probabilities than non-associated chains that were equally common. An earlier analysis of around 540 of the donors showed that most TCR beta V segments appeared in productive rearrangements either about 90% or about 30% of the time, which broadly matched IMGT annotations. The cohort was sequenced for TCR beta chains only, and without alpha or paired-chain data the features that could be detected were limited. When HLA alleles, especially DR and DQ, strongly co-occurred, TCR associations were difficult to assign to individual alleles. Presence/absence analyses assumed roughly uniform sequencing depth across donors, an assumption that may not hold. The 87-base-pair reads could not distinguish some IMGT-functional V segments, including TRBV6-2 and TRBV6-3, so those segments were excluded. According to a later analysis, TCR association rates differed among HLA loci, with DRB1 alleles showing the most associated TCRs and HLA-C alleles showing the fewest. A later analysis found that most CMV-associated TCR beta chains appeared HLA-restricted, with HLA associations seemingly driven largely by CMV exposure. A further reported finding was that TCR beta sequences accurately predicted the HLA-A and HLA-B alleles for most subjects in the first cohort. In the study, about 150 TCR beta chains were listed as associated with cytomegalovirus. It was suggested by the authors that the approach could potentially be generalized to other disease states and immunological phenotypes. Because some donors lacked HLA typing at each locus, the association tests relied only on the typed subset. In vitro tests confirmed that a few of the cytomegalovirus-associated TCR beta chains recognize cytomegalovirus antigens. Because counts were too low, approximately 15 rarely observed V segments, including chromosome 9 orphons, were excluded from the earlier analysis of fewer than 650 of the donors. Across donors, most TCR sequences were observed very rarely, whereas some public TCRs were present in many individuals. Correlated functional status among segregating V segments might reflect linkage disequilibrium, but an unknown experimental factor could not be ruled out. The only immune exposure information available for the cohort was CMV serostatus. According to a later genetic analysis, donors in an Asian-associated ancestry cluster had fewer N-insertions in productive TCRs than the approximately 670-donor mean. In a later analysis, 16,951 TCR beta sequences were associated with specific HLA alleles at a false discovery rate of 0.05. An association between a missense DCLRE1C variant and V-gene and J-gene trimming of TCR beta chains was found in a later genetic analysis and replicated in an independent cohort.

Trimming removed 3 bases from V and 0 bases from J, leaving 11 bases between the germline ends. Sequences MDHEN (CDR1) and SYDVKM (CDR2) are obtained from the germline V gene. Measured from the cysteine to the phenylalanine, the CDR3 is 15 residues long. Only CDR3 DNA is held: 45 bases, read in frame from base 1. The library was prepared using the immunoSEQ multiplex PCR assay. For the multiplex PCR, a mixture combining 60 forward primers for TCR Vbeta segments and 13 reverse primers for TCR Jbeta segments was used. A multiplex PCR assay on genomic DNA amplified the CDR3 region of rearranged TCR beta genes. The Illumina HiSeq System was used to sequence the amplified TCR beta libraries as 87-base-pair reads. On the authors' methods: Across the roughly 700 repertoires, a later analysis counted some 81 million unique TCR beta chains, 9.5 million to 12 million of which were shared by at least two donors. A nearest-neighbor algorithm error-corrected the raw reads and collapsed the reads into unique sequences, merging closely related sequences to remove PCR and sequencing errors. Alignment of CDR3 sequences to IMGT reference sequences was used to assign V, D and J gene segments. For a sequence to be retained, a match of at least six nucleotides was required to both a V gene segment and a J gene segment. A rearrangement counted as productive if the CDR3 had no stop codons and remained in frame with V and J, and every other rearrangement counted as non-productive. CDR3 was defined by IMGT convention, running from the second conserved V-encoded cysteine to the conserved J-encoded phenylalanine. In an earlier analysis of 550 to 650 of the donors, sequences lacking an unambiguous match to a single V gene segment were excluded. An earlier analysis of about 600 of the donors called V segments functional above 56.7% productive rearrangements and segregating when the between-donor standard deviation exceeded 5%. A statistical classification framework was developed to diagnose cytomegalovirus status using the catalog of TCR beta chain sequences. V and J gene assignment, in a later analysis, came from comparing TCR nucleotide sequences with IMGT/GENE-DB human TR gene sequences. A later analysis assigned CDR3 sequences and most-parsimonious VDJ recombination scenarios with the TCRdist pipeline. In a later analysis, every TCR beta chain was defined by the combination of its CDR3 amino acid sequence and its V-gene family, and reads without a unique V-gene family were dropped. In a later analysis, 450 to 600 highly shared, low-generation-probability nucleotide sequences were removed to address suspected cross-contamination and a sequencing artifact. In a later analysis, a clonal expansion index was calculated for each public chain from normalized within-repertoire ranks of inferred template counts. In a later analysis, generation probabilities were computed using a VDJ recombination model fitted to out-of-frame rearrangements, and the results were checked against IGoR. A later analysis scored TCR-TCR, TCR-HLA and TCR-CMV co-occurrence with hypergeometric tests, applying a repertoire-size bias correction to TCR pairs. A later analysis estimated false discovery rates by permuting HLA or CMV assignments 20 times. In a later analysis, co-occurring TCRs were grouped with DBSCAN, and TCRdist sequence similarity was added when clustering was performed within HLA-allele-positive subsets. Co-occurrence clustering excluded repertoires with fewer than 30,000 or more than 120,000 public chains, plus five with anomalous nucleotide sharing. The table was pulled from immuneACCESS by TCRdb, which kept in-frame rearrangements only. Such tables lose some clones; where checked, under half of the loss comes from unresolved V genes, and the rest has no known cause. D and trimming come from the DNA, and the V and J calls and clone size come from that table. The sample has about 120,000 clones on record, 81% of them singletons. Around 4.2% of the sample lies in the top ten.

In total, 666 healthy bone marrow donors made up the cohort. Cohort members were all nominally healthy when sampled, although unrecorded immune exposures were likely present. The donor was CMV seronegative and belonged to the group of 352 seronegative cohort members. Each donor provided a peripheral blood sample, and peripheral blood mononuclear cells were used for TCR beta sequencing. Genomic DNA was extracted from the blood cell samples with the Qiagen DNeasy Blood Extraction Kit. The sequence was obtained from a woman in her twenties or thirties in good health and CMV-seronegative. Input material: PBMCs. The chain employs TRBV28 and TRBJ1-1; the D gene lacks a confident call. At the DNA level, the sequence is TGTGCCAGCAGTTTTCTTGAAAGCGTGAACACTGAAGCTTTCTTT. It specifies CASSFLESVNTEAFF.